Shown below are 19 T cell receptor beta chains from a single sample sequenced in a study of Graves' ophthalmopathy and Graves' hyperthyroidism. Amplification from RNA transcripts yielded the TCR beta CDR3 regions. Second-round multiplex PCR followed a first-round RT-PCR using HTBI primers. TCRdb processed the multiplex PCR reads anew with MiXCR; each CDR3 protein has one entry. Here the sample spans 350,000 to 450,000 distinct CDR3 sequences, about 18% being singletons. Specimen: peripheral blood. The receptors originated from a woman aged 18-29 years with Graves' ophthalmopathy.

V is TRBV12-5 and J is TRBJ2-7; D is possibly TRBD2 (6 bases). This CDR3 is built from 13 residues. Trimming removed 9 bases at V and 2 bases at J, with 14 bases between. CDR1 is LGHNT and CDR2 is FRNRAP in the germline V gene. For the CDR3, the DNA is TGTGCTAGCCCTTTCACGGGGGCCTACGAGCAGTACTTC. Protein sequence: CASPFTGAYEQYF.

This clonotype was observed at least ten times. The rearrangement links TRBV18 to TRBJ2-7; D not certain. CDR3 length equals 16 residues. Trimming took off 6 bases at V and 7 bases at J, with 25 bases between the two ends. CDR1 KGHSH and CDR2 LQKENI come from the germline V gene. The CDR3 DNA sequence: TGTGCCAGCTCCGCTTCCTTTGCTACCTTCTTCTATGAGCAGTACTTC. Encoded protein: CASSASFATFFYEQYF.

This clonotype was found many times. V is TRBV4-3 and J is TRBJ1-6, with unresolved D. V was pared by 1 base and J by 3 bases, with 10 bases between. The CDR3 runs to 16 residues. The germline V gene has CDR1 LGHNA and CDR2 YSLEER. This chain's CDR3 is CASSQVVAGYNSPLHF. The DNA of the CDR3 is TGCGCCAGCAGCCAAGTGGTGGCAGGCTATAATTCACCCCTCCACTTT.

V gene TRBV30 combines with J gene TRBJ2-5; perhaps D is TRBD1 or TRBD2 (5 bases each). Trimming pared 5 bases from V and 5 bases from J, leaving 27 bases between. Germline lookup yields CDR1 GTSNPN and CDR2 SVGIG (reference sequence). The CDR3 covers 17 residues. CDR3 DNA: TGTGCCTGGCGACCCCGGGGCCACCCAACAACAGAGGAGACCCAGTACTTC. This translates into CAWRPRGHPTTEETQYF.

V gene TRBV6-1 combines with J gene TRBJ2-5; a weak D match, TRBD1 (6 bases). Germline loops: CDR1 MNHNS, CDR2 SASEGT. The CDR3 sequence is 11 residues long. V gave up 8 bases and J gave up 9 bases, with 13 bases separating them. CDR3 protein: CASGGHLAQYF. CDR3 DNA sequence: TGTGCCAGCGGGGGACATTTGGCCCAGTACTTC.

The chain recombines TRBV6-5 with TRBJ2-7, with 8 bases matching TRBD1. The trim removed 1 base at V and 4 bases at J, leaving 3 bases unmatched. Germline CDR1 is MNHEY and CDR2 is SVGAGI. The CDR3 loop spans 14 amino acids. The CDR3 protein is CASSYWQGAYEQYF. CDR3 DNA sequence: TGTGCCAGCAGTTACTGGCAGGGGGCTTACGAGCAGTACTTC.

This clonotype appeared many times. The chain recombines TRBV3-1 with TRBJ1-6; D is uncertain. The CDR3 extends over 16 amino acids. CDR1 and CDR2 from the germline V gene are LGHDT and YNNKEL (reference sequence). Trimming removed 0 bases from V and 2 bases from J, with 8 bases in between. The CDR3 is CASSQDAETYNSPLHF. CDR3 bases: TGTGCCAGCAGCCAAGATGCGGAGACCTATAATTCACCCCTCCACTTT.

This clonotype was found many times. The chain has TRBV15 and TRBJ1-5; D ambiguous. The germline V and J ends were trimmed by 0 bases and 0 bases, with 9 bases remaining between them. The CDR3 is 16 amino acids. Germline assignment: CDR1 LNHNV and CDR2 YYDKDF (reference sequence). CDR3 loop: CATSRDLGASNQPQHF. The CDR3 bases are TGTGCCACCAGCAGAGATTTGGGAGCTAGCAATCAGCCCCAGCATTTT.

J is TRBJ2-5 and V is TRBV20-1; D is perhaps TRBD1 or TRBD2 (5 bases each). Trimming removed 6 bases at V and 2 bases at J, with 13 bases between. The germline CDR1 and CDR2 sequences are DFQATT and SNEGSKA (reference sequence). The CDR3 length is 13 residues. CDR3 nucleotide sequence: TGCAGTGCCCGTCGGGGCGGACAAGAGACCCAGTACTTC. This codes for CSARRGGQETQYF.

This clonotype came up many times. This chain links TRBV12-3 or TRBV12-4 with TRBJ2-7; the D gene is possibly TRBD2 (5 bases). The ends were cut back, 7 bases at V and 3 bases at J, with 7 bases in the middle. The CDR3 contains 11 residues. The CDR3 DNA sequence: TGTGCCAGCACTGGAGGCTACGAGCAGTACTTC. It translates to CASTGGYEQYF.

This chain links TRBV6-2 or TRBV6-3 with TRBJ2-7; 13 positions match TRBD2. Germline loops: CDR1 MNHEY, CDR2 SVGEGT. CDR3 length: 16 amino acids. With V trimmed by 6 bases and J by 2 bases, 7 bases remained unmatched. CDR3 residues: CASSNTGTSGTYEQYF. CDR3 nucleotide sequence: TGTGCCAGCAGCAATACCGGGACTAGCGGGACCTACGAGCAGTACTTC.

The rearrangement uses TRBV12-3 or TRBV12-4 and TRBJ2-7; 7 bases align to TRBD2. This CDR3 is 15 amino acids long. Trimming cost V 3 bases and J 0 bases; bases outside gene matches: 5. DNA of the CDR3: TGTGCCAGCAGTTTGGGTCGGGGGGTCTCCTACGAGCAGTACTTC. Translation gives CASSLGRGVSYEQYF.

This clonotype was counted many times. The chain joins TRBV7-2 to TRBJ2-4; D unresolved. This CDR3 has 16 amino acids. Germline CDR1 SGHTA, CDR2 FQGNSA. The V and J ends lost 5 bases and 0 bases respectively, with 14 bases between them. The chain's CDR3 is CASSPWSLLAKNIQYF. The CDR3 nucleotides are TGTGCCAGCAGCCCGTGGTCTCTACTAGCCAAAAACATTCAGTACTTC. The full variable domain, in which reference TRBV7-2 and TRBJ2-4 provide the parts outside the CDR3, is GAGVSQSPSNKVTEKGKDVELRCDPISGHTALYWYRQSLGQGLEFLIYFQGNSAPDKSGLPSDRFSAERTGGSVSTLTIQRTQQEDSAVYLCASSPWSLLAKNIQYFGAGTRLSVL.

This clonotype was found many times. The gene calls are TRBV6-2 or TRBV6-3 and TRBJ1-6; D gene unclear. Germline V gives CDR1 MNHEY, CDR2 SVGEGT. V lost 7 bases and J 10 bases, leaving 11 bases between the germline ends. The CDR3 loop spans 12 amino acids. CDR3 loop: CASTAKGSPLHF. DNA for the CDR3: TGTGCCAGCACTGCGAAGGGATCACCCCTCCACTTT.

This clonotype was seen a few times. The rearrangement links TRBV12-3 or TRBV12-4 to TRBJ2-7; 7 bases line up with TRBD1. The ends lost 7 bases at V and 7 bases at J; junction bases unmatched: 22. The CDR3 sequence is 17 residues long. Written as DNA, the CDR3 is TGTGCCAGCATGAATTTCGGTATGCCAGGGGGTACCAGGGAGCAGTACTTC. Protein product: CASMNFGMPGGTREQYF.

The chain links TRBV6-5 to TRBJ2-5; 7 nucleotides line up with TRBD1. Per the germline V gene, CDR1 is MNHEY and CDR2 is SVGAGI. With 2 bases clipped from V and 5 bases from J, the junction kept 17 bases outside the gene matches. The CDR3 spans 18 residues. The CDR3 region is CASSYPLSRDSGIETQYF. The CDR3 coding sequence is TGTGCCAGCAGTTACCCCTTATCCCGGGACAGTGGGATCGAGACCCAGTACTTC.

Many counts were recorded for this clonotype. This chain joins TRBV6-4 and TRBJ1-5; 8 nucleotides align to TRBD1. The V segment lost 4 bases and the J segment 0 bases; nucleotides outside the gene matches: 14. The CDR3 length is 19 residues. The germline V gene encodes CDR1 MRHNA and CDR2 SNTAGT. CDR3 DNA sequence: TGTGCCAGCAGTGCCCCGGGACAGGCTCTCATTAATAGCAATCAGCCCCAGCATTTT. Amino acid sequence: CASSAPGQALINSNQPQHF.

This clonotype was seen at least ten times. The V and J genes are TRBV5-1 and TRBJ1-2; D is uncertain. Trimming stripped 0 bases from V and 4 bases from J, with 10 bases between. The V gene's germline CDR1 is SGHRS and CDR2 YFSETQ. This CDR3 has 14 amino acids. The CDR3 protein is CASSLGTVTYGYTF. The DNA of the CDR3 is TGCGCCAGCAGCTTGGGGACGGTAACCTATGGCTACACCTTC.

This clonotype has ten or more counts. This rearrangement joins TRBV5-1 to TRBJ2-7; TRBD1 or TRBD2 may be the D gene (6 bases each). Germline CDR1 reads SGHRS; CDR2 reads YFSETQ. With 4 bases removed from V and 1 base from J, the gap between germline ends came to 15 bases. CDR3 length equals 15 residues. DNA for the CDR3: TGCGCCAGCAGCCTGGGGGCTAGCGTGTCCTACGAGCAGTACTTC. Translated, it gives CASSLGASVSYEQYF.